These 4 T cell receptor beta chains were sequenced from one sample in a study of T cell repertoires in cytomegalovirus infection. One entry per CDR3 protein results from TCRdb running MiXCR on the reads. The sample includes roughly 640,000 distinct CDR3 sequences, roughly 24% of them seen just once. The sequenced sample was CD8+ T cells from PBMCs. The receptor set was obtained from a human donor in good health (CMV status not recorded). Some clones in this sample may be carry-over from other donors' samples.

This clonotype occurred many times. The chain recombines TRBV6-2 or TRBV6-3 with TRBJ1-1, with 7 bases that match TRBD1. With V trimmed by 7 bases and J by 6 bases, 5 bases remained unmatched. The CDR3 loop spans 12 amino acids. Germline CDR1 and CDR2: MNHEY and SVGEGT. The CDR3 DNA reads as TGTGCCAGCATCCCCGGGACAGCTGAAGCTTTCTTT. Encoded protein: CASIPGTAEAFF.

This clonotype was seen repeatedly, ten times or more. The genes are TRBV7-6 and TRBJ2-1; 10 positions match TRBD2. CDR1 and CDR2 (germline): SGHVS, FNYEAQ. The junction had 1 base not matched to a gene; V was cut back by 2 bases and J by 3 bases. The CDR3 is 15 residues long. DNA of the CDR3: TGTGCCAGCAGCTTACTAGCGGGAGACTACAATGAGCAGTTCTTC. Translation: CASSLLAGDYNEQFF.

This clonotype appeared a few times. The chain joins TRBV11-2 to TRBJ2-5; 9 bases agree with TRBD2. Losses at the gene ends were 5 bases for V and 5 bases for J; bases not matched to a gene: 12. Germline assignment: CDR1 SGHAT and CDR2 FQNNGV. CDR3 size: 16 residues. CDR3: CASSPPAAGGMETQYF. DNA for the CDR3: TGTGCCAGCAGCCCCCCAGCAGCGGGGGGTATGGAGACCCAGTACTTC.

There are many counts of this clonotype. For the CDR3, the DNA is TGTGCCAGCAGCTTAGTGCGGGGGAGTGAAGCTTTCTTT. It yields the protein CASSLVRGSEAFF. The chain carries TRBV7-8 and TRBJ1-1, with D perhaps matching TRBD1 (5 bases). The CDR3 has 13 amino acids. The germline V gene encodes CDR1 SGHVS and CDR2 FQNEAQ. V gave up 1 base and J gave up 7 bases, with 10 bases separating them.